The 9 T cell receptor beta chains given below trace back to one sample, sequenced in a study of T cells in Graves' hyperthyroidism and ophthalmopathy. Regions amplified from RNA transcripts were the TCR beta CDR3 regions. When the TCR CDR3 underwent first-round RT-PCR, the HTBI primer set was used. Via MiXCR, TCRdb re-called the multiplex PCR reads, giving one row per CDR3 protein. The sample carries 600,000 to 800,000 distinct CDR3 sequences, 35% recorded once. The sample was blood. These TCRs come from a woman between 40 and 55 years old with Graves' hyperthyroidism.

This clonotype has more than one count but fewer than ten. A single base separates this from a much larger clone, so it may be a read error. The gene calls are TRBV7-9 and TRBJ2-7; TRBD2 matches at 10 bases. The CDR3 is 15 amino acids. The ends lost 3 bases at V and 3 bases at J; junction bases unmatched: 5. Germline V gene lookup returns CDR1 SEHNR and CDR2 FQNEAQ (reference sequence). For the CDR3, the DNA is TGTGCCAGCAGCTTTCAACCTAGCGGGGGCTACGAGCAGTACTTC. This encodes CASSFQPSGGYEQYF. Combining the CDR3 with reference TRBV7-9 and TRBJ2-7 gives the whole variable domain DTGVSQNPRHKITKRGQNVTFRCDPISEHNRLYWYRQTLGQGPEFLTYFQNEAQLEKSRLLSDRFSAERPKGSFSTLEIQRTEQGDSAMYLCASSFQPSGGYEQYFGPGTRLTVT.

This clonotype was counted between two and nine times. The chain employs TRBV4-3 and TRBJ1-4; unclear D gene. With 6 bases removed from V and 3 bases from J, the gap between germline ends came to 11 bases. CDR1 LGHNA and CDR2 YSLEER come from the germline V gene. This CDR3 has 14 amino acids. The CDR3 is CASSQIGPNEKLFF. The CDR3 nucleotides are TGCGCCAGCAGTCAGATCGGACCTAATGAAAAACTGTTTTTT.

Note on this clonotype: A junction end diverges from the germline sequence, so it may reflect a read error. The chain has TRBV29-1 and TRBJ1-2; 8 bases line up with TRBD1. The CDR3 sequence is 15 residues long. Germline-derived CDR1 and CDR2 are SQVTM and ANQGSEA. CDR3 DNA sequence: TGCAGCCAAGCCGGATGGACAGGGAGTTCGGATGGCTGCACCTTC. Translation: CSQAGWTGSSDGCTF. Combining the CDR3 with reference TRBV29-1 and TRBJ1-2 gives the whole variable domain SAVISQKPSRDICQRGTSLTIQCQVDSQVTMMFWYRQQPGQSLTLIATANQGSEATYESGFVIDKFPISRPNLTFSTLTVSNMSPEDSSIYLCSQAGWTGSSDGCTFGSGTRLTVV.

Concerning this clonotype itself: The junction departs from germline at one end; a sequencing error may be responsible. The chain couples TRBV9 to TRBJ1-5, with TRBD1 matching over 7 bases. CDR3 size: 18 residues. In germline, CDR1 is SGDLS, CDR2 YYNGEE. CDR3 region: CAGSAGQVEYIGNQPQHF. The CDR3 DNA is TGTGCCGGCAGCGCAGGACAGGTGGAATATATTGGCAATCAGCCCCAGCATTTT.

This clonotype was seen repeatedly, ten times or more. This chain joins TRBV29-1 and TRBJ2-7; tentatively, D is TRBD2 (6 bases). CDR1 SQVTM and CDR2 ANQGSEA come from the germline V gene. The CDR3 is 13 amino acids. V was trimmed by 6 bases and J by 3 bases, leaving 15 bases between them. The DNA for the CDR3 is TGCAGCGTGGGGGGACTTTCACTCTACGAGCAGTACTTC. This encodes CSVGGLSLYEQYF.

The count of this clonotype is one. CDR3 in DNA: TGCAGTGCTAGAGATCCCGCCAAACTCCGCACCGGGGAGCTGTTTTTT. The encoded protein is CSARDPAKLRTGELFF. The J gene is TRBJ2-2, the V gene TRBV20-1, with D unclear. This CDR3 spans 16 amino acids. V dropped 0 bases and J dropped 4 bases, with 15 bases sitting between them. Germline lookup yields CDR1 DFQATT and CDR2 SNEGSKA (reference sequence).

This clonotype was recorded only once. The chain is built from TRBV7-9 and TRBJ1-2; D is undetermined. In germline, CDR1 is SEHNR, CDR2 FQNEAQ (reference sequence). The CDR3 totals 16 residues. Trimming shortened V by 0 bases and J by 4 bases, and 15 bases separated the two germline ends. For the CDR3, the DNA is TGTGCCAGCAGCTTAGCTGGACTGGGGAAAAGCTATGGCTACACCTTC. As protein: CASSLAGLGKSYGYTF. The variable domain in full, with the rest retrieved from reference TRBV7-9 and TRBJ1-2, is DTGVSQNPRHKITKRGQNVTFRCDPISEHNRLYWYRQTLGQGPEFLTYFQNEAQLEKSRLLSDRFSAERPKGSFSTLEIQRTEQGDSAMYLCASSLAGLGKSYGYTFGSGTRLTVV.

Turning to this clonotype: At one end the junction does not follow the germline gene, possibly because of a read error. The J gene is TRBJ1-1, the V gene TRBV7-2, with a weak D call TRBD1 (5 bases). Germline CDR1 SGHTA, CDR2 FQGNSA. The CDR3 spans 17 residues. CDR3 bases: TGCGCCAGCAGCCCCCCAGCTCGGACGGGGGGAAGTACTGAAGCTTTCTTT. Translation: CASSPPARTGGSTEAFF. The whole variable domain, filled in from reference TRBV7-2 and TRBJ1-1, reads GAGVSQSPSNKVTEKGKDVELRCDPISGHTALYWYRQSLGQGLEFLIYFQGNSAPDKSGLPSDRFSAERTGGSVSTLTIQRTQQEDSAVYLCASSPPARTGGSTEAFFGQGTRLTVV.

This sequence joins TRBV7-3 and TRBJ2-6, with TRBD1 matching over 7 bases. V lost 3 bases and J lost 0; bases outside the gene matches: 5. CDR3 size: 17 residues. Germline V CDR1 and CDR2: SGHTA, FQGTGA. The CDR3 sequence: CASSLGQRFSGANVLTF. CDR3 nucleotide sequence: TGTGCCAGCAGCTTGGGACAGAGATTCTCTGGGGCCAACGTCCTGACTTTC.